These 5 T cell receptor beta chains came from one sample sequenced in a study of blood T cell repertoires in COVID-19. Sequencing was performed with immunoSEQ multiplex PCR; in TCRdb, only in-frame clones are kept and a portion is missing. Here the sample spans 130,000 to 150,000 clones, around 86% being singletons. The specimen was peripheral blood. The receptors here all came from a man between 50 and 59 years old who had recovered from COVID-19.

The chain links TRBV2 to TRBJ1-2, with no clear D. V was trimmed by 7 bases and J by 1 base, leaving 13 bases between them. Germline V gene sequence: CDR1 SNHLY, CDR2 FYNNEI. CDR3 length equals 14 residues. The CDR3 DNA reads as TGTGCCAGCAATGGATGGGCAAATAACTATGGCTACACCTTC. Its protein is CASNGWANNYGYTF.

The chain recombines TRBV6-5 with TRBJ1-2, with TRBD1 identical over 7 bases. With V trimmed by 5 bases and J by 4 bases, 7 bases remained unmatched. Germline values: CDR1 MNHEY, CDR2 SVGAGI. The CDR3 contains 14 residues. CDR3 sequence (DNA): TGTGCCAGCAGTACCACGGACAGGCTCTATGGCTACACCTTC. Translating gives CASSTTDRLYGYTF.

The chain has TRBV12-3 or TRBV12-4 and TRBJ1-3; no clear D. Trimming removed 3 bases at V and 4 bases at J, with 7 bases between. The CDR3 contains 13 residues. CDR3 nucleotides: TGTGCCAGCAGTTTGGGCAGCGGAAACACCATATATTTT. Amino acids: CASSLGSGNTIYF.

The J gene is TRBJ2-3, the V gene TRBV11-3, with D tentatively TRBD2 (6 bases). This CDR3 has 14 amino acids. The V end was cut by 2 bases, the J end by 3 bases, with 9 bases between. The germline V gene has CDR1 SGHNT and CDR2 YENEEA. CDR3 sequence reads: CASSLWGETDTQYF. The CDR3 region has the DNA TGTGCCAGCAGCTTATGGGGGGAAACAGATACGCAGTATTTT.

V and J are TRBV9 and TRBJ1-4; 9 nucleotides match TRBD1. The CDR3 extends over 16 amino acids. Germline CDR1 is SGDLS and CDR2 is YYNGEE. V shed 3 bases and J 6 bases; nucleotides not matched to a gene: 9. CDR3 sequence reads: CASSDTGGATYEKLFF. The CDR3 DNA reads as TGTGCCAGCAGCGACACAGGGGGCGCGACTTATGAAAAACTGTTTTTT.